Given below is one TCR beta chain in context. Its antigen remains unknown. The data derive from a study of cytomegalovirus exposure and HLA in healthy donors. Separate from the 666-subject first cohort, the roughly 130-subject validation cohort was the one that the donors belonged to. Study-level findings and limits: A later analysis found first-cohort TCR clusters tended to co-occur in the 120 validation repertoires.

The V and J ends lost 4 bases and 0 bases respectively, with 7 bases between them. Germline V gene lookup returns CDR1 WNHNN and CDR2 SYGVQD (reference sequence). This CDR3 has 14 amino acids. Only in-frame clones appear in the TCRdb table, and some are missing; sequencing was by immunoSEQ multiplex PCR. The table records 80,000 to 95,000 clones, 90% to 97% of them present only once. This receptor was taken from a woman aged 18-30 years in good health and CMV-seronegative. Material: PBMCs. The chain joins TRBV10-1 to TRBJ2-1; D is unresolved. CDR3 residues: CASSGPSSYNEQFF. The CDR3 DNA sequence: TGCGCCAGCAGTGGGCCTAGCTCCTACAATGAGCAGTTCTTC.